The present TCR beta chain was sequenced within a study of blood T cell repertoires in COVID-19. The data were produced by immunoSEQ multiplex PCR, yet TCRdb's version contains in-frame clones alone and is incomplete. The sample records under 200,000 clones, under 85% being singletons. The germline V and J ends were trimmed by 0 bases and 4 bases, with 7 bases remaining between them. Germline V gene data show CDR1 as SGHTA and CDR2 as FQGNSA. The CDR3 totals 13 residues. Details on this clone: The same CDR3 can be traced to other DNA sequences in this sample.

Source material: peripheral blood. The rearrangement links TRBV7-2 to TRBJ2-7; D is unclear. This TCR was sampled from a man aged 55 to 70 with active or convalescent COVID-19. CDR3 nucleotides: TGTGCCAGCAGCTTAGCGAGGTCGTACGAGCAGTACTTC. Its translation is CASSLARSYEQYF.